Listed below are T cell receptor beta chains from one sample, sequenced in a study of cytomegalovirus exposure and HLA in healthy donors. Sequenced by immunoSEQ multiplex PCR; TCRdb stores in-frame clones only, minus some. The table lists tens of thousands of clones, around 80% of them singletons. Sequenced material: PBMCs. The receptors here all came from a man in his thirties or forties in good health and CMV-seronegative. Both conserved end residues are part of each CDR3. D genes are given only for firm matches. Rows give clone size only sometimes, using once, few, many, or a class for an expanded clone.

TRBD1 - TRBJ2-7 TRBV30 CAWEDRAYSYEQYF TGTGCCTGGGAAGACAGGGCTTACTCCTACGAGCAGTACTTC
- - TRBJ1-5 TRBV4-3 CASSQGPGSNQPQHF TGCGCCAGCAGCCAAGGTCCGGGTAGCAATCAGCCCCAGCATTTT
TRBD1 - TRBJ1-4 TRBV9 CASSAGQGGTEKLFF TGTGCCAGCAGCGCGGGCCAGGGGGGAACTGAAAAACTGTTTTTT
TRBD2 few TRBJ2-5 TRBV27 CASSAAGGRQETQYF TGTGCCAGCAGTGCAGCGGGGGGGCGCCAAGAGACCCAGTACTTC
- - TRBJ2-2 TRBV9 CASSVDRTNTGELFF TGTGCCAGCAGCGTAGACAGGACGAACACCGGGGAGCTGTTTTTT
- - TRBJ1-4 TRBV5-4 CASSRDTGVGSEKLFF TGTGCCAGCAGCCGGGACACCGGCGTGGGGAGTGAAAAACTGTTTTTT
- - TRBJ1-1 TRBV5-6 CASSRGLPSTEAFF TGTGCCAGCAGCAGGGGACTGCCGAGCACTGAAGCTTTCTTT
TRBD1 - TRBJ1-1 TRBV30 CAWGQVEAFF TGTGCCTGGGGACAGGTTGAAGCTTTCTTT
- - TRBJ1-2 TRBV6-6 CASSYEGAYGYPF TGTGCCAGCAGTTACGAGGGAGCCTATGGCTACCCCTTC
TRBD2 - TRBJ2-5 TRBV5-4 CASSLAGARETQYF TGTGCCAGCAGTTTAGCGGGAGCTAGGGAGACCCAGTACTTC
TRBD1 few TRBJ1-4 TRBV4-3 CASSQAAGGSEKLFF TGCGCCAGCAGCCAAGCTGCAGGGGGCAGTGAAAAACTGTTTTTT
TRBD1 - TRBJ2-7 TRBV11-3 CASSLGTGAEQYF TGTGCCAGCAGCTTAGGGACAGGGGCCGAGCAGTACTTC
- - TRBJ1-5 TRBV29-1 CSVGEGRNQPQHF TGCAGCGTTGGGGAAGGGAGGAATCAGCCCCAGCATTTT
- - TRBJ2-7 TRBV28 CASSSGQPPGVRYF TGTGCCAGCAGTTCTGGACAGCCACCAGGCGTTCGGTACTTC
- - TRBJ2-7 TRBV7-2 CASSPWTPPPYEQYF TGTGCCAGCAGCCCCTGGACACCCCCACCCTACGAGCAGTACTTC
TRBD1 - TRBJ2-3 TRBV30 CAWRRGHTDTQYF TGTGCCTGGAGAAGGGGGCACACAGATACGCAGTATTTT
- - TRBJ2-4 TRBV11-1 CASSFQRVSIQYF TGTGCCAGCAGCTTTCAGAGGGTTTCCATTCAGTACTTC
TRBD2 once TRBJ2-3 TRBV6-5 CASRLGLAGTQYF TGTGCCAGCAGACTTGGACTAGCCGGTACGCAGTATTTT
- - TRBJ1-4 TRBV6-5 CASSYLNEKLFF TGTGCCAGCAGTTACCTGAATGAAAAACTGTTTTTT
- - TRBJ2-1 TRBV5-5 CASSLAGFSYNEQFF TGTGCCAGCAGCTTGGCGGGATTCTCCTACAATGAGCAGTTCTTC
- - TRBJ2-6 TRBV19 CASSRIWSSGANVLTF TGTGCCAGTAGTCGAATTTGGAGCTCTGGGGCCAACGTCCTGACTTTC
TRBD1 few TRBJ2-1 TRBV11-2 CASSKTGGYEQFF TGTGCCAGCAGCAAAACAGGGGGTTATGAGCAGTTCTTC
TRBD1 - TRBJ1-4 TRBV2 CASRQRQGVNEKLFF TGTGCCAGCAGACAGCGACAGGGGGTTAATGAAAAACTGTTTTTT
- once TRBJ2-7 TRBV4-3 CASSQDWTAASYEQYF TGCGCCAGCAGCCAAGATTGGACAGCTGCATCCTACGAGCAGTACTTC
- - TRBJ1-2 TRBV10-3 CAINTAGKSLYGYTF TGTGCCATCAATACGGCAGGGAAGAGCCTCTATGGCTACACCTTC
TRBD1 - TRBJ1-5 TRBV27 CASSPGQGIYSNQPQHF TGTGCCAGCAGCCCGGGACAGGGAATATATAGCAATCAGCCCCAGCATTTT
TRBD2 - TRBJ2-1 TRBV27 CASSFLAGPSSYNEQFF TGTGCCAGCAGTTTCCTAGCGGGACCCAGCTCCTACAATGAGCAGTTCTTC
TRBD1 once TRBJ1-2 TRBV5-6 CASSPSEGARRYGYTF TGTGCCAGCAGCCCCTCAGAGGGGGCGCGTCGGTATGGCTACACCTTC
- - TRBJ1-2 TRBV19 CASSSPWDTNYGYTF TGTGCCAGTAGCAGCCCCTGGGACACAAACTATGGCTACACCTTC
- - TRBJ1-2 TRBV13 CASSLGSGNYGYTF TGTGCCAGCAGCTTAGGTAGCGGTAACTATGGCTACACCTTC
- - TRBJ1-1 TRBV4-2 CASSHPQRGFGEAFF TGTGCCAGCAGCCATCCCCAAAGAGGTTTTGGGGAAGCTTTCTTT
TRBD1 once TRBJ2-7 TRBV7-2 CASSPGQGAINEQYF TGTGCCAGCAGCCCGGGACAGGGGGCTATCAACGAGCAGTACTTC
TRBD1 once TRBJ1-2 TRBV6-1 CASRRQGTNYGYTF TGTGCCAGCAGGAGACAGGGGACTAACTATGGCTACACCTTC
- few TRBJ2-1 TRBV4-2 CASSQDKGPYNEQFF TGTGCCAGCAGCCAAGATAAGGGGCCCTACAATGAGCAGTTCTTC
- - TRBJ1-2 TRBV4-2 CASSPGGGDYGYTF TGTGCCAGCAGCCCAGGAGGGGGGGACTATGGCTACACCTTC
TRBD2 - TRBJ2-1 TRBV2 CASWFAAGGPGNEQFF TGTGCCAGTTGGTTTGCTGCGGGAGGGCCGGGAAATGAGCAGTTCTTC
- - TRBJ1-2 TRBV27 CASSLGTGPYGYTF TGTGCCAGCAGTTTAGGCACAGGCCCCTATGGCTACACCTTC
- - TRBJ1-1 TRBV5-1 CASSLNRMNTEAFF TGCGCCAGCAGCTTGAACAGGATGAACACTGAAGCTTTCTTT
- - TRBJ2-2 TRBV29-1 CSVPDFTGELFF TGCAGCGTGCCTGACTTCACCGGGGAGCTGTTTTTT
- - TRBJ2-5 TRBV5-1 CASSLIAWGETQYF TGCGCCAGCAGCTTAATAGCGTGGGGAGAGACCCAGTACTTC
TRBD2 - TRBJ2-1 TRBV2 CASRLTYLTSGGDNEQFF TGTGCCAGCAGGTTAACGTACCTGACTAGCGGGGGAGACAATGAGCAGTTCTTC
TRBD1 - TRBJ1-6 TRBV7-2 CASSFGTGGSPLHF TGTGCCAGCAGCTTCGGGACAGGCGGCTCACCCCTCCACTTT
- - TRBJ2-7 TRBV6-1 CASSAGTPVSSYEQYF TGTGCCAGCAGTGCCGGGACTCCGGTTTCCTCCTACGAGCAGTACTTC
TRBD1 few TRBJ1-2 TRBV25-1 CASSLSGTGGFGYTF TGTGCCAGCAGTCTATCCGGGACAGGGGGTTTTGGCTACACCTTC
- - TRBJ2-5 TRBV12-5 CASGSPQGQETQYF TGTGCTAGTGGTTCCCCCCAGGGGCAAGAGACCCAGTACTTC
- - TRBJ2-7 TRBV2 CASSGGSYEQYF TGTGCCAGCAGTGGGGGCAGCTACGAGCAGTACTTC